This TCR beta chain was sequenced in a study of blood T cell repertoires in COVID-19. This CDR3 is 15 amino acids long. Germline CDR1 is SGDLS and CDR2 is YYNGEE. The V and J ends lost 3 bases and 5 bases, in that order; junction bases with no gene match: 9. Libraries were prepared by immunoSEQ multiplex PCR; TCRdb keeps only in-frame clonotypes and omits some of them. The sample holds around 220,000 clones, 87% seen once. The specimen sequenced was PBMCs or T cells enriched from blood (not recorded which). The chain couples TRBV9 to TRBJ1-1; the match to TRBD1 covers 8 bases. This sequence was found in a woman aged 30 to 39 with acute COVID-19. The CDR3 bases are TGTGCCAGCAGCGCGCCACAGGGGGGCAGGACTGAAGCTTTCTTT. Its translation is CASSAPQGGRTEAFF.